This TCR beta chain was sequenced in a study of blood T cell repertoires in COVID-19. About the research overall: Specimens from acute and convalescent COVID-19 originated in the United States, Italy and Spain. The cDNA or gDNA used as material had been derived from T cells, B-cell-depleted T cells, or PBMCs.

Cohort 3 recovery required two negative PCRs, clearance, or symptom resolution. Original processing notes: Counts of nucleated cells, estimated from reference gene primer amplification, were obtained. Data came from immunoSEQ multiplex PCR; TCRdb stores just in-frame clones and leaves some out. The V and J calls and clone size are taken from that table; D and trimming were inferred from the DNA. The table shows a few hundred thousand clones, with around 83% occurring only once. The length of the CDR3 is 15 residues. CDR1 SGHNT and CDR2 YYREEE come from the germline V gene (reference sequence). With 4 bases clipped from V and 4 bases from J, the junction kept 7 bases outside the gene matches.

The receptor's source is a woman between 45 and 60 years old who had recovered from COVID-19. This sequence joins TRBV5-4 and TRBJ1-4; 7 positions agree with TRBD1. Sequencing was performed on PBMCs or T cells enriched from blood (not recorded which). The CDR3 reads CASSRQGAGNEKLFF. The DNA of the CDR3 is TGTGCCAGCAGCCGACAGGGAGCCGGTAATGAAAAACTGTTTTTT.